This TCR beta chain was profiled in a study of blood T cell repertoires in COVID-19. Study summary: There were acute and convalescent COVID-19 samples, and they came from the United States, Italy and Spain. PBMCs, B-cell-depleted T cells, or T cells were the source of the cDNA or gDNA that made up the material.

The CDR3 consists of 15 residues. V was clipped by 6 bases and J by 8 bases; unmatched bases: 7. Germline CDR1 is SGHAT and CDR2 is FQNNGV. Original handling: Amplification with reference gene primers provided the estimates of nucleated cell counts. Sequencing used immunoSEQ multiplex PCR; TCRdb keeps in-frame clones, though not all of them. The V and J calls and clone size were taken over from that table, and D and trimming were inferred from the DNA. The repertoire consists of 90,000 to 120,000 clones, with about 80% occurring once and the leading ten covering 4% to 4.5%. This TCR was sampled from an older woman with acute or convalescent COVID-19. The chain uses TRBV11-2 and TRBJ2-2; 12 bases line up with TRBD2. The sample consisted of peripheral blood. CDR3 DNA: TGTGCCAGCAGACCGACTAGCGGGAGTTTAGGGGAGCTGTTTTTT. It codes for CASRPTSGSLGELFF.